The 5 T cell receptor beta chains below were found in one sample sequenced in a study of T cells after yellow fever vaccination. TCRdb re-analysed the 5' RACE reads in MiXCR, keeping a single row per CDR3 protein. The sample yields 350,000 to 450,000 distinct CDR3 sequences, under 20% seen once. The sequencing used PBMCs, collected before the yellow fever booster vaccination. These receptors originate from a man younger than 35 who received the YFV17D yellow fever vaccine.

This clonotype was counted ten times or more. J is TRBJ1-5 and V is TRBV12-3 or TRBV12-4; D remains unclear. The V end was cut by 1 base, the J end by 6 bases, with 7 bases between. The CDR3 is 13 amino acids. CDR3 in amino acids: CASSLGPGQPQHF. The CDR3 DNA reads as TGTGCCAGCAGTTTAGGGCCCGGTCAGCCCCAGCATTTT.

At least ten counts were recorded for this clonotype. This sequence joins TRBV6-5 and TRBJ2-7; weak D call: TRBD1 (6 bases). The V and J ends lost 6 bases and 6 bases respectively, with 12 bases between them. This CDR3 comprises 12 residues. CDR1 and CDR2 from the germline V gene are MNHEY and SVGAGI. The CDR3 loop is CASSPDRREQYF. The CDR3 DNA is TGTGCCAGCAGCCCCGACAGGCGCGAGCAGTACTTC.

The chain recombines TRBV27 with TRBJ1-5; unclear D gene. This CDR3 spans 17 amino acids. Germline V gene data show CDR1 as MNHEY and CDR2 as SMNVEV (reference sequence). Deletions cut 4 bases from V and 4 bases from J, with 20 bases between. In nucleotides, the CDR3 is TGTGCCAGCAGTTCGATTCGATCCGACGGTCGGAATCAGCCCCAGCATTTT. Protein product: CASSSIRSDGRNQPQHF.

About this clonotype itself: A clone one base away is much larger, so this may be a read error. The genes are TRBV4-3 and TRBJ2-3; possibly TRBD1 or TRBD2 for D (6 bases each). This CDR3 region has 17 residues. CDR1 is LGHNA, CDR2 YSLEER, per germline. As DNA, the CDR3 is TGCGCCAGCAGCCCAATGGAGAGGGGGGAGAGCACACATACGCAGTATTTT. It translates to CASSPMERGESTHTQYF.

This clonotype was picked up a small number of times. The gene calls are TRBV7-2 and TRBJ2-1, with D unresolved. Germline V gene sequence: CDR1 SGHTA, CDR2 FQGNSA. Trimming cost V 0 bases and J 2 bases, with 11 bases left between them. This CDR3 is 16 amino acids long. CDR3 DNA sequence: TGTGCCAGCAGCTTAGCGGCGGCGGCGGCCTACAATGAGCAGTTCTTC. This encodes CASSLAAAAAYNEQFF.